This passage covers 23 T cell receptor beta chains from one sample sequenced in a study of cytomegalovirus exposure and HLA in healthy donors. The primer mix had 60 Vbeta and 13 Jbeta primers. The assay was immunoSEQ multiplex PCR, and TCRdb's table has in-frame clones only and misses some. The sample lists 100,000 to 150,000 clones, 80% to 85% seen once, with approximately 8.1% in the top ten. The specimen was PBMCs. Every receptor here comes from a woman in her fifties or sixties in good health and CMV-seropositive.

The gene calls are TRBV5-5 and TRBJ2-1, with 7 bases lining up with TRBD1. The CDR3 runs to 13 residues. Germline trimming cut 2 bases from V and 16 bases from J; bases unmatched to any gene: 12. Looked up from germline, CDR1 is SGHKS and CDR2 is YYEKEE (reference sequence). The DNA for the CDR3 is TGTGCCAGCAGCTTATTACGACAGGGTTTAATCTTCTTC. Translation gives CASSLLRQGLIFF.

This chain uses TRBV18 with TRBJ1-2; D is unresolved. CDR3 length: 14 residues. Trimming shortened V by 4 bases and J by 4 bases, and 13 bases separated the two germline ends. Germline V gene sequence: CDR1 KGHSH, CDR2 LQKENI. CDR3 bases: TGTGCCAGCTCACAGACTCCTATGGCCTATGGCTACACCTTC. Protein sequence: CASSQTPMAYGYTF.

The chain recombines TRBV4-1 with TRBJ2-1, with 12 bases identical to TRBD2. The CDR3 runs to 19 residues. The V gene end was trimmed by 4 bases and the J gene end by 0 bases; junction bases not matched to a gene: 10. Per the germline V gene, CDR1 is MGHRA and CDR2 is YSYEKL. CDR3 sequence reads: CASSLGLAGFKSSYNEQFF. Here the CDR3 DNA reads TGCGCCAGCAGCCTCGGACTAGCGGGATTTAAGAGCTCCTACAATGAGCAGTTCTTC.

The chain joins TRBV28 to TRBJ1-4; TRBD1 matches at 8 bases. The V and J ends lost 5 bases and 4 bases, in that order; junction bases with no gene match: 15. Germline assignment: CDR1 MDHEN and CDR2 SYDVKM. The CDR3 totals 18 residues. The CDR3 nucleotides read TGTGCCAGCAGTCCTCTCCAGGGGGCCCGAAGACTTAATGAAAAACTGTTTTTT. Translating it yields CASSPLQGARRLNEKLFF. Full variable domain (remainder filled in from reference TRBV28 and TRBJ1-4): DVKVTQSSRYLVKRTGEKVFLECVQDMDHENMFWYRQDPGLGLRLIYFSYDVKMKEKGDIPEGYSVSREKKERFSLILESASTNQTSMYLCASSPLQGARRLNEKLFFGSGTQLSVL.

V and J are TRBV13 and TRBJ2-7, with a tentative D call TRBD1 (5 bases). Trimming pared 3 bases from V and 6 bases from J, leaving 12 bases between. CDR3 size: 13 residues. Looked up from germline, CDR1 is PRHDT and CDR2 is FYEKMQ (reference sequence). CDR3: CASSFGSGSEQYF. The DNA of the CDR3 is TGTGCCAGCAGCTTTGGTTCAGGGTCCGAGCAGTACTTC.

This clone was counted only a few times. The sample has other DNA sequences that encode this CDR3 too. The J gene is TRBJ1-1, the V gene TRBV2; weak D call: TRBD1 (5 bases). This CDR3 region has 14 residues. The germline V gene encodes CDR1 SNHLY and CDR2 FYNNEI. V gave up 3 bases and J gave up 5 bases, with 13 bases separating them. As DNA, the CDR3 is TGTGCCAGCAGTGATGTCGGGGGTGATACTGAAGCTTTCTTT. As protein: CASSDVGGDTEAFF.

This clone was recorded only once. This chain uses TRBV11-2 with TRBJ2-7, with D unresolved. This CDR3 comprises 16 residues. V lost 5 bases to trimming and J lost 2 bases, with 19 bases between them. The germline V gene encodes CDR1 SGHAT and CDR2 FQNNGV. The chain's CDR3 is CASSLRPGGGPYEQYF. The CDR3 DNA is TGTGCCAGCAGCCTCCGTCCTGGTGGTGGCCCCTACGAGCAGTACTTC.

This chain joins TRBV5-1 and TRBJ2-1; tentative D call: TRBD2 (6 bases). Per the germline V gene, CDR1 is SGHRS and CDR2 is YFSETQ. Trimming removed 3 bases from V and 4 bases from J, with 14 bases in between. The CDR3 is 15 residues long. CDR3 sequence reads: CASSSRDSLYNEQFF. The CDR3 nucleotides are TGCGCCAGCAGCTCCCGGGACTCACTATACAATGAGCAGTTCTTC.

The genes are TRBV7-9 and TRBJ2-7; 7 positions agree with TRBD2. With V trimmed by 1 base and J by 3 bases, 3 bases remained unmatched. The CDR3 length is 14 residues. The germline CDR1 and CDR2 sequences are SEHNR and FQNEAQ (reference sequence). DNA for the CDR3: TGTGCCAGCAGCTTAGGAGGCGGGAGCTACGAGCAGTACTTC. Translating gives CASSLGGGSYEQYF.

The chain recombines TRBV6-5 with TRBJ2-3; TRBD2 matches 9 bases. CDR3 length: 16 amino acids. V lost 4 bases, J lost 5 bases, and 10 bases stayed unmatched. Germline CDR1 reads MNHEY; CDR2 reads SVGAGI. The CDR3 protein is CASSLYSGSGGDTQYF. The CDR3 DNA is TGTGCCAGCAGTTTATATAGCGGGAGTGGAGGAGATACGCAGTATTTT.

In regard to this clone: The junction departs from the called germline gene at one end, perhaps through a read error. The V gene is TRBV5-1, the J gene TRBJ2-5, with 7 bases fitting TRBD1. The V gene's germline CDR1 is SGHRS and CDR2 YFSETQ. The CDR3 consists of 14 residues. The CDR3 DNA is TGCGCCAGCAGTTTGGGGACAGCCAGGGAGACCCAGTACTTC. Its protein product is CASSLGTARETQYF.

The chain couples TRBV7-6 to TRBJ1-3; 7 positions agree with TRBD1. This CDR3 contains 16 residues. From germline, CDR1 is SGHVS and CDR2 FNYEAQ. V lost 4 bases, J lost 4 bases, and 10 bases stayed unmatched. The CDR3 loop is CASSSTTGAGGNTIYF. For the CDR3, the DNA is TGTGCCAGCAGCTCGACCACAGGGGCGGGAGGAAACACCATATATTTT. Full variable domain (missing parts from reference TRBV7-6 and TRBJ1-3): GAGVSQSPRYKVTKRGQDVALRCDPISGHVSLYWYRQALGQGPEFLTYFNYEAQQDKSGLPNDRFSAERPEGSISTLTIQRTEQRDSAMYRCASSSTTGAGGNTIYFGEGSWLTVV.

The chain's CDR3 is CASRLDRVGGYTF. DNA of the CDR3: TGTGCCAGCAGACTGGACAGGGTGGGAGGCTACACCTTC. The chain couples TRBV11-2 to TRBJ1-2; 8 bases fit TRBD1. CDR1 and CDR2 (germline): SGHAT, FQNNGV. The length of the CDR3 is 13 residues. The junction had 8 bases not matched to a gene; V was cut back by 6 bases and J by 8 bases.

This sequence joins TRBV6-6 and TRBJ1-5; 8 bases are a match to TRBD1. J lost 4 bases, V lost 5 bases, and 7 bases had no gene match. Germline V gene data show CDR1 as MNHNY and CDR2 as SVGAGI (reference sequence). The CDR3 consists of 15 residues. The CDR3 nucleotides read TGTGCCAGCAGTGACAGGGGCAGTCCTAATCAGCCCCAGCATTTT. This codes for CASSDRGSPNQPQHF.

V usage is TRBV6-1 and J usage is TRBJ2-3; 8 bases align to TRBD2. J gave up 2 bases and V 10 bases, and 8 bases lay outside the gene matches. The germline gives CDR1 MNHNS, CDR2 SASEGT. The CDR3 runs to 14 residues. The CDR3 DNA is TGTGCCACCCGGCGGGGGGCCAACACAGATACGCAGTATTTT. Translation: CATRRGANTDTQYF.

The chain joins TRBV5-1 to TRBJ2-3; 8 bases match TRBD1. The CDR3 has 16 amino acids. V shed 0 bases and J 8 bases; nucleotides not matched to a gene: 11. Germline loops: CDR1 SGHRS, CDR2 YFSETQ. The CDR3 loop reads CASSLGTGFNLGTQYF. CDR3 sequence (DNA): TGCGCCAGCAGCTTGGGGACAGGGTTTAACCTAGGTACGCAGTATTTT.

The chain recombines TRBV29-1 with TRBJ2-7; maybe TRBD2 (6 bases). From germline, CDR1 is SQVTM and CDR2 ANQGSEA. The CDR3 consists of 13 residues. Trimming shortened V by 6 bases and J by 1 base, and 13 bases separated the two germline ends. The CDR3 loop is CSVFGTRSYEQYF. The CDR3 DNA is TGCAGCGTGTTTGGGACTCGATCCTACGAGCAGTACTTC.

The rearrangement links TRBV11-2 to TRBJ2-1; 10 bases match TRBD2. CDR1 and CDR2 from the germline V gene are SGHAT and FQNNGV. Trimming took 4 bases from V and 2 from J; bases not matched to a gene: 2. The CDR3 sequence is 15 residues long. The CDR3 sequence: CASSYTSGTYNEQFF. DNA for the CDR3: TGTGCCAGCAGCTATACTAGCGGGACCTACAATGAGCAGTTCTTC.

V usage is TRBV19 and J usage is TRBJ2-1; 11 nucleotides align to TRBD2. The CDR3 sequence is 16 residues long. The germline V gene encodes CDR1 LNHDA and CDR2 SQIVND (reference sequence). The V segment lost 4 bases and the J segment 8 bases; nucleotides outside the gene matches: 10. The CDR3 region is CASSTLAGGRGDEQFF. CDR3 DNA sequence: TGTGCCAGTAGTACTCTAGCGGGGGGACGGGGAGATGAGCAGTTCTTC.

The chain employs TRBV29-1 and TRBJ2-5, with TRBD2 matching 8 bases. Germline loops: CDR1 SQVTM, CDR2 ANQGSEA. V was pared by 3 bases and J by 6 bases, with 3 bases of the junction left unmatched. The CDR3 has 12 amino acids. CDR3 protein: CSVDGGGKTQYF. CDR3 DNA: TGCAGCGTTGACGGGGGGGGGAAGACCCAGTACTTC.

The chain links TRBV29-1 to TRBJ2-1; D perhaps matches TRBD1 (6 bases). The CDR3 runs to 16 residues. V dropped 3 bases and J dropped 12 bases, with 27 bases sitting between them. Germline V CDR1 and CDR2: SQVTM, ANQGSEA. The CDR3 DNA reads TGCAGCGTTGAGGGGGCCCTTAGCGCGTGGGAACGAGCGCAGTTCTTC. Residues: CSVEGALSAWERAQFF.

With regard to this clone: Other DNA sequences in this sample translate to the same CDR3. The V call is TRBV9, the J call TRBJ1-5, with unresolved D. This CDR3 has 13 residues. The germline V and J ends were trimmed by 0 bases and 4 bases, with 5 bases remaining between them. Looked up from germline, CDR1 is SGDLS and CDR2 is YYNGEE. The CDR3 coding sequence is TGTGCCAGCAGCGTAGGAGAGAATCAGCCCCAGCATTTT. Amino acid sequence: CASSVGENQPQHF.

The count of this clone is one. The chain couples TRBV11-1 to TRBJ1-2; unclear D gene. V lost 5 bases and J 8 bases, leaving 15 bases between the germline ends. The CDR3 is made up of 13 amino acids. Germline-derived CDR1 and CDR2 are SGHAT and FQDESV (reference sequence). CDR3 sequence: CASSRSGRDGYTF. Here the CDR3 DNA reads TGTGCCAGCAGCCGTAGCGGGAGAGACGGCTACACCTTC.